Below are 10 T cell receptor beta chains sequenced from a single sample in a study of OX40 agonist ivuxolimab in advanced cancers. TCRdb keeps only in-frame clones here, not all; method: immunoSEQ multiplex PCR. Among approximately 69,000 clones listed, around 84% were seen once. The material was CD4+ or CD8+ T cells sorted from blood, obtained in a trial of the OX40 agonist ivuxolimab. The receptors shown here come from an adult with an advanced solid tumor such as melanoma, head and neck, liver or kidney cancer.

This rearrangement joins TRBV5-1 to TRBJ2-1; D not resolved. Trimming took 0 bases from V and 5 from J, leaving 9 bases between them. CDR3 length equals 14 residues. From germline, CDR1 is SGHRS and CDR2 YFSETQ. CDR3 sequence reads: CASSLVRPNNEQFF. CDR3 bases: TGCGCCAGCAGCTTGGTCAGGCCCAACAATGAGCAGTTCTTC.

This clone came up once. V gene TRBV5-1 combines with J gene TRBJ2-5; D is unresolved. CDR1 is SGHRS, CDR2 YFSETQ, per germline. Trimming shortened V by 1 base and J by 5 bases, and 6 bases separated the two germline ends. The length of the CDR3 is 12 residues. The CDR3, as DNA: TGCGCCAGCAGCTTGACTCTTGAGACCCAGTACTTC. It is translated as CASSLTLETQYF.

The V call is TRBV19, the J call TRBJ1-1, with 7 bases lining up with TRBD1. Germline V lookup: CDR1 LNHDA, CDR2 SQIVND (reference sequence). This CDR3 has 16 residues. Trimming took 10 bases from V and 2 from J; bases not matched to a gene: 16. The CDR3 bases are TGTGCCACCTTACCACAGGGGCTTGGGGATAACACTGAAGCTTTCTTT. Translating gives CATLPQGLGDNTEAFF.

As concerns this clone: A much more abundant neighbour one base away suggests this may be a read error. This sample includes further DNA sequences coding for the same CDR3. V usage is TRBV6-5 and J usage is TRBJ1-4, with no clear D. This CDR3 has 14 amino acids. Germline lookup yields CDR1 MNHEY and CDR2 SVGAGI. Trimming left V 0 bases short and J 7 bases short, with 9 bases between. CDR3 amino acids: CASSYSNKGEKLFF. CDR3 DNA: TGTGCCAGCAGTTACTCGAACAAAGGTGAAAAACTGTTTTTT.

The V gene is TRBV4-3, the J gene TRBJ1-5; no firm D call. Germline loops: CDR1 LGHNA, CDR2 YSLEER. CDR3 length equals 15 residues. Deletions cut 0 bases from V and 9 bases from J, with 15 bases between. The CDR3 DNA is TGCGCCAGCAGCCAAGATGGCGGCTCGGAGGCGCCCCAGCATTTT. Translated: CASSQDGGSEAPQHF.

The V and J genes are TRBV5-1 and TRBJ1-2; tentatively, D is TRBD1 (6 bases). CDR3 length: 14 amino acids. Germline-derived CDR1 and CDR2 are SGHRS and YFSETQ. Deletions cut 7 bases from V and 8 bases from J, with 21 bases between. CDR3 DNA sequence: TGCGCCAGCGCATTACAGGGTGCCGAGGGGGGCTACACCTTC. Its protein product is CASALQGAEGGYTF.

The rearrangement joins TRBV20-1 to TRBJ1-1, with D perhaps TRBD1 (6 bases). Trimming removed 5 bases from V and 8 bases from J, with 12 bases in between. Germline lookup yields CDR1 DFQATT and CDR2 SNEGSKA (reference sequence). The CDR3 sequence is 11 residues long. CDR3 region: CSARGGTEAFF. Written as DNA, the CDR3 is TGCAGTGCTCGGGGGGGGACAGAAGCTTTCTTT.

This clone was seen a handful of times. The V call is TRBV7-9, the J call TRBJ2-4; TRBD1 matches 9 bases. V was clipped by 3 bases and J by 6 bases; unmatched bases: 6. The CDR3 is 15 residues long. Per germline, CDR1 SEHNR and CDR2 FQNEAQ (reference sequence). The CDR3 loop reads CASSFADRGGNIQYF. CDR3 bases: TGTGCCAGCAGCTTTGCGGACAGGGGAGGAAACATTCAGTACTTC.

The CDR3 DNA reads as TGTGCCAGCAGCTTGAATCGAGGCTCTGGGGCCAACGTCCTGACTTTC. This translates into CASSLNRGSGANVLTF. This chain links TRBV5-4 with TRBJ2-6; D gene unclear. Germline V gives CDR1 SGHNT, CDR2 YYREEE (reference sequence). V gave up 1 base and J gave up 0 bases, with 8 bases separating them. The CDR3 length is 16 residues.

The count of this clone is one. CDR3 in DNA: TGTGCCAGCAGTTACAGCGTGTTTGAAGCTTTCTTT. This sequence encodes CASSYSVFEAFF. This sequence joins TRBV6-5 and TRBJ1-1; D gene ambiguous. V shed 2 bases and J shed 7 bases, with 8 bases lying between them. CDR1 MNHEY and CDR2 SVGAGI come from the germline V gene. The CDR3 length is 12 residues.